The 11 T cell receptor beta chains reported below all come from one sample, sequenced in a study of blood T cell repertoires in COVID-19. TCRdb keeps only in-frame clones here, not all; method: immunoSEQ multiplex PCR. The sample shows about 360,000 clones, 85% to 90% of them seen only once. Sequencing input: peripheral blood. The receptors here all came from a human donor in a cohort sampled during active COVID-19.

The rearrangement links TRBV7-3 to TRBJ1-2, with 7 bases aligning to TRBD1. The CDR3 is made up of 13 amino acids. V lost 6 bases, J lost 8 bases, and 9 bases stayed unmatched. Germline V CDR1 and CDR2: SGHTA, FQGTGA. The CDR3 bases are TGTGCCAGCAGTCGACAGGGAATTGACGGCTACACCTTC. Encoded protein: CASSRQGIDGYTF. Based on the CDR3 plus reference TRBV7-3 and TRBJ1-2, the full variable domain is GAGVSQTPSNKVTEKGKYVELRCDPISGHTALYWYRQSLGQGPEFLIYFQGTGAADDSGLPNDRFFAVRPEGSVSTLKIQRTERGDSAVYLCASSRQGIDGYTFGSGTRLTVV.

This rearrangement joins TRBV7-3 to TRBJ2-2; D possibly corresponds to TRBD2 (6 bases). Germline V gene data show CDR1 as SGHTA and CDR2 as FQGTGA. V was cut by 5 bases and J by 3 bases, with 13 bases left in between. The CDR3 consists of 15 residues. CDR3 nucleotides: TGTGCCAGCAGCACGGGACTCAGTCACACCGGGGAGCTGTTTTTT. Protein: CASSTGLSHTGELFF.

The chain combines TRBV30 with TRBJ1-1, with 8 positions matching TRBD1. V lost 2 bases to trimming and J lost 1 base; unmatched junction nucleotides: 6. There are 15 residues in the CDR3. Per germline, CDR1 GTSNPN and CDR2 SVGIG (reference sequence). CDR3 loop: CAWSLDRAGNTEAFF. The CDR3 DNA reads TGTGCCTGGAGTCTGGACAGGGCGGGGAACACTGAAGCTTTCTTT. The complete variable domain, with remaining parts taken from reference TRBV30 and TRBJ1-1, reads SQTIHQWPATLVQPVGSPLSLECTVEGTSNPNLYWYRQAAGRGLQLLFYSVGIGQISSEVPQNLSASRPQDRQFILSSKKLLLSDSGFYLCAWSLDRAGNTEAFFGQGTRLTVV.

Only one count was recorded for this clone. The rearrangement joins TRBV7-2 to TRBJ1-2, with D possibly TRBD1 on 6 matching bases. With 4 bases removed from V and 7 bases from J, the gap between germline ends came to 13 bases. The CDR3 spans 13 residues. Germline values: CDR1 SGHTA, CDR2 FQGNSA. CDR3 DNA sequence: TGTGCCAGCAGCTCCTCGCTGGGGGCTGGCTACACCTTC. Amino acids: CASSSSLGAGYTF. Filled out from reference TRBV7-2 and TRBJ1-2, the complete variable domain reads GAGVSQSPSNKVTEKGKDVELRCDPISGHTALYWYRQSLGQGLEFLIYFQGNSAPDKSGLPSDRFSAERTGGSVSTLTIQRTQQEDSAVYLCASSSSLGAGYTFGSGTRLTVV.

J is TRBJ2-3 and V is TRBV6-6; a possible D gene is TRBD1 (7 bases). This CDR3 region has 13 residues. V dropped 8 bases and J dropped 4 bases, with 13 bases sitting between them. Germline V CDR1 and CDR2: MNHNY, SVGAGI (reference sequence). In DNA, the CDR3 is TGTGCCAGCGGGGGCAGGGGGGCAGATACGCAGTATTTT. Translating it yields CASGGRGADTQYF.

In nucleotides, the CDR3 is TGTGCCAGCAGCCTTCGACAGGATTCACCCCTCCACTTT. Protein: CASSLRQDSPLHF. The chain combines TRBV2 with TRBJ1-6; D is perhaps TRBD1 (6 bases). From germline, CDR1 is SNHLY and CDR2 FYNNEI. There are 13 residues in the CDR3. Trimming removed 6 bases at V and 8 bases at J, with 11 bases between.

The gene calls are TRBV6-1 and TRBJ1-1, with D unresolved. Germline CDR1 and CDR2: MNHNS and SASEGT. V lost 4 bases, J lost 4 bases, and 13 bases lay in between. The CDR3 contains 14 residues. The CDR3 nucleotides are TGTGCCAGCAGTGGAGCCCGTAGCGCCACTGAAGCTTTCTTT. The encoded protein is CASSGARSATEAFF.

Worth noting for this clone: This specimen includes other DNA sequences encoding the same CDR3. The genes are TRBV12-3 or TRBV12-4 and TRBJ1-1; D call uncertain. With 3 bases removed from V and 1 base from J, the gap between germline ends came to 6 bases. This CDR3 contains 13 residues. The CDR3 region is CASSFGGNTEAFF. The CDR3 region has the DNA TGTGCCAGCAGTTTTGGCGGGAACACTGAAGCTTTCTTT.

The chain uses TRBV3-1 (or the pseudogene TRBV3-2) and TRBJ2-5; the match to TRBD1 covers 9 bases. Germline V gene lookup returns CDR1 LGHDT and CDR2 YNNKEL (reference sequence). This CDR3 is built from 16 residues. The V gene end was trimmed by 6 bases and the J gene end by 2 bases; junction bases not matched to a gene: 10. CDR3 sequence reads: CASSLRTGVGQETQYF. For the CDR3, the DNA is TGTGCCAGCAGTCTCAGGACAGGGGTGGGTCAAGAGACCCAGTACTTC.

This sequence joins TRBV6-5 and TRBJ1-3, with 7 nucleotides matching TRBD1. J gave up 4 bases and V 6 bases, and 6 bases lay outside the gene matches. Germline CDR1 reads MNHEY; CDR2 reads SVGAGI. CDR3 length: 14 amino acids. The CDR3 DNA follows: TGTGCCAGCAGGAGGACAGGATTGGGAAACACCATATATTTT. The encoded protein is CASRRTGLGNTIYF.

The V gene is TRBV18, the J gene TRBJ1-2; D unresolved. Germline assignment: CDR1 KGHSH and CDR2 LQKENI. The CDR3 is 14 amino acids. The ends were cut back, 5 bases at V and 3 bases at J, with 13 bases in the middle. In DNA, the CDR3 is TGTGCCAGCTCATCAAGCGGGGAGGACTATGGCTACACCTTC. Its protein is CASSSSGEDYGYTF.